These 17 T cell receptor beta chains were sequenced from one sample in a study of blood T cell repertoires in COVID-19. TCRdb's copy holds only in-frame clones and misses some; the assay was immunoSEQ multiplex PCR. The sample carries tens of thousands of clones, over 75% recorded once. Source material: peripheral blood. These receptors were obtained from a human donor in a cohort sampled during active COVID-19.

This clone is a singleton in its sample. This chain uses TRBV29-1 with TRBJ2-7; 11 positions agree with TRBD2. The CDR3 runs 14 residues. The V and J ends lost 6 bases and 4 bases, in that order; junction bases with no gene match: 8. CDR1 is SQVTM and CDR2 is ANQGSEA in the germline V gene. CDR3 sequence reads: CSVETSGSLYEQYF. The CDR3 DNA is TGCAGCGTAGAAACTAGCGGGAGTTTGTACGAGCAGTACTTC.

The genes are TRBV28 and TRBJ2-3, with TRBD2 identical over 10 bases. The CDR3 runs to 12 residues. Germline CDR1 MDHEN, CDR2 SYDVKM. Germline trimming cut 8 bases from V and 11 bases from J; bases unmatched to any gene: 7. The CDR3 region has the DNA TGTGCCAGCTCTCCCCGGACTAGCGGGCAGTATTTT. Protein: CASSPRTSGQYF.

The chain joins TRBV4-1 to TRBJ2-1, with 7 bases that match TRBD1. The CDR3 has 16 amino acids. Germline-derived CDR1 and CDR2 are MGHRA and YSYEKL. V was clipped by 4 bases and J by 1 base; unmatched bases: 7. The CDR3 loop reads CASSLGPTGSYNEQFF. CDR3 nucleotides: TGCGCCAGCAGCCTGGGACCGACAGGGTCCTACAATGAGCAGTTCTTC.

The chain recombines TRBV14 with TRBJ1-5; TRBD1 is a possible D gene (6 bases). Deletions cut 4 bases from V and 4 bases from J, with 14 bases between. This CDR3 is 15 amino acids long. The germline V gene encodes CDR1 SGHDN and CDR2 FVKESK. The CDR3 bases are TGTGCCAGCAGCCCGCGGGGGGGCCGTAATCAGCCCCAGCATTTT. It yields the protein CASSPRGGRNQPQHF.

The chain joins TRBV29-1 to TRBJ1-5, with D possibly TRBD1 on 6 matching bases. Germline V CDR1 and CDR2: SQVTM, ANQGSEA. V gave up 3 bases and J gave up 5 bases, with 20 bases separating them. This CDR3 is 16 amino acids long. The DNA for the CDR3 is TGCAGCGTTGAGTTAACAGGGTTTTCAGTGCATCAGCCCCAGCATTTT. It specifies CSVELTGFSVHQPQHF.

About this clone: The junction differs from germline at one of its ends, possibly a read error. V and J are TRBV30 and TRBJ2-2; 8 bases are shared with TRBD2. The CDR3 consists of 14 residues. Germline lookup yields CDR1 GTSNPN and CDR2 SVGIG (reference sequence). CDR3 DNA sequence: TGTGTCTGGGGGCGGGGGGCCGACACCGGGGAGCTGTTTTTT. Its protein is CVWGRGADTGELFF.

For the CDR3, the DNA is TGCGCCAGCAGCCTTGCGGCGCGGGACTACGAGCAGTACTTC. It is translated as CASSLAARDYEQYF. This chain uses TRBV4-3 with TRBJ2-7; possibly TRBD2 for D (6 bases). The CDR3 totals 14 residues. Germline-derived CDR1 and CDR2 are LGHNA and YSLEER. V lost 4 bases and J 3 bases, leaving 13 bases between the germline ends.

This clone was seen more than once but under ten times. The chain combines TRBV29-1 with TRBJ1-5, with D unclear. Trimming pared 4 bases from V and 5 bases from J, leaving 3 bases between. CDR1 SQVTM and CDR2 ANQGSEA come from the germline V gene. CDR3 size: 10 residues. The CDR3 loop is CSVGDQPQHF. CDR3 DNA sequence: TGCAGCGTTGGCGATCAGCCCCAGCATTTT.

The rearrangement links TRBV28 to TRBJ1-4; 10 bases agree with TRBD1. The CDR3 is made up of 12 amino acids. Per the germline V gene, CDR1 is MDHEN and CDR2 is SYDVKM. CDR3 DNA: TGTGCTACAAGACAGGGGGCTGAAAAACTGTTTTTT. Residues: CATRQGAEKLFF. The full variable domain, its missing parts supplied by reference TRBV28 and TRBJ1-4, is DVKVTQSSRYLVKRTGEKVFLECVQDMDHENMFWYRQDPGLGLRLIYFSYDVKMKEKGDIPEGYSVSREKKERFSLILESASTNQTSMYLCATRQGAEKLFFGSGTQLSVL.

The chain joins TRBV6-2 or TRBV6-3 to TRBJ2-5; D call uncertain. Germline-derived CDR1 and CDR2 are MNHEY and SVGEGT. Trimming stripped 2 bases from V and 7 bases from J, with 17 bases between. CDR3 length: 15 amino acids. CDR3 DNA sequence: TGTGCCAGCAGTTACCACACCTTGGCGGTGGGGACCCAGTACTTC. Translating gives CASSYHTLAVGTQYF.

The V gene is TRBV7-3, the J gene TRBJ2-1, with 7 nucleotides matching TRBD1. The CDR3 runs to 15 residues. V lost 2 bases to trimming and J lost 9 bases; unmatched junction nucleotides: 10. Germline V lookup: CDR1 SGHTA, CDR2 FQGTGA. The CDR3 loop is CASSLFQGVEIEQFF. The CDR3 DNA sequence: TGTGCCAGCAGCTTATTTCAGGGGGTAGAGATTGAGCAGTTCTTC. The entire variable domain, with the rest obtained from reference TRBV7-3 and TRBJ2-1, is as follows: GAGVSQTPSNKVTEKGKYVELRCDPISGHTALYWYRQSLGQGPEFLIYFQGTGAADDSGLPNDRFFAVRPEGSVSTLKIQRTERGDSAVYLCASSLFQGVEIEQFFGPGTRLTVL.

V usage is TRBV5-6 and J usage is TRBJ2-5; perhaps TRBD1 as D (6 bases). V lost 0 bases and J lost 5, with 11 bases in between. The CDR3 loop spans 14 amino acids. Germline V CDR1 and CDR2: SGHDT, YYEEEE. The CDR3 reads CASSLGQVGETQYF. DNA of the CDR3: TGTGCCAGCAGCTTGGGACAGGTCGGCGAGACCCAGTACTTC.

The CDR3 DNA follows: TGTGCCAGTACCAGATGGGGGGGTAGCAATCAGCCCCAGCATTTT. As protein: CASTRWGGSNQPQHF. The gene calls are TRBV19 and TRBJ1-5; possibly TRBD1 for D (5 bases). The CDR3 is made up of 15 amino acids. Per germline, CDR1 LNHDA and CDR2 SQIVND (reference sequence). The germline V and J ends were trimmed by 7 bases and 0 bases, with 13 bases remaining between them.

This chain links TRBV18 with TRBJ2-2, with 7 bases matching TRBD1. This CDR3 has 15 residues. V lost 3 bases, J lost 4 bases, and 5 bases stayed unmatched. CDR1 is KGHSH, CDR2 LQKENI, per germline. Here the CDR3 reads CASSPRQGTTGELFF. Written as DNA, the CDR3 is TGTGCCAGCTCACCTCGACAGGGAACCACCGGGGAGCTGTTTTTT.

This chain uses TRBV7-2 with TRBJ1-2, with TRBD1 matching 9 bases. Germline V CDR1 and CDR2: SGHTA, FQGNSA. This CDR3 region has 17 residues. The ends lost 3 bases at V and 4 bases at J; junction bases unmatched: 12. As DNA, the CDR3 is TGTGCCAGCAGCTTCATACAGGGGGCGGCGGGAGGCTATGGCTACACCTTC. Its translation is CASSFIQGAAGGYGYTF.

This clone was found once. This chain connects TRBV6-6 to TRBJ1-4; no firm D call. This CDR3 is 15 amino acids long. Germline V gene sequence: CDR1 MNHNY, CDR2 SVGAGI (reference sequence). Trimming took 0 bases from V and 8 from J, leaving 13 bases between them. CDR3 loop: CASSYSDPGGEKLFF. DNA for the CDR3: TGTGCCAGCAGTTACTCGGACCCTGGAGGCGAAAAACTGTTTTTT.

The rearrangement joins TRBV11-2 to TRBJ1-1; TRBD1 matches at 10 bases. V dropped 1 base and J dropped 1; count of bases not matched to a gene: 6. Germline CDR1 and CDR2: SGHAT and FQNNGV. The CDR3 totals 17 residues. The CDR3 spells CASSLATGGVRNTEAFF. The CDR3, as DNA: TGTGCCAGCAGCTTAGCGACAGGGGGCGTCCGGAACACTGAAGCTTTCTTT.